A selection of T cell receptor beta chains follows, all from one sample in a study of cytomegalovirus exposure and HLA in healthy donors. Method: immunoSEQ multiplex PCR; TCRdb's copy keeps in-frame clones and lacks some. The sample has 55,000 to 70,000 clones; the top ten hold 2.4%. The source material was PBMCs. All receptors derive from a female donor in good health and CMV-seropositive. The CDR3 runs from the conserved cysteine through the conserved F or W. D genes are given only for firm matches. Clone size is given for some rows only: seen once, a few or many times, or a class if the clone is expanded.

CDR3nt: TGTGCCAGCACACGGGACAGTGGGGGGACCGGGGAGCTGTTTTTT; CDR3aa: CASTRDSGGTGELFF; len: 15; v_gene: TRBV2; d_gene: -; j_gene: TRBJ2-2; abundance: -
CDR3nt: TGTGCCAGTAGTCGGACAGGGTCGAATTCACCCCTCCACTTT; CDR3aa: CASSRTGSNSPLHF; len: 14; v_gene: TRBV19; d_gene: TRBD1; j_gene: TRBJ1-6; abundance: -
CDR3nt: TGTGCCAGCAGCCCCCATGTCAGGGGGCGAATGGACGGGGAGCTGTTTTTT; CDR3aa: CASSPHVRGRMDGELFF; len: 17; v_gene: TRBV9; d_gene: TRBD1; j_gene: TRBJ2-2; abundance: -
CDR3nt: TGTGCCAGCAGTCCGGGACTAGCGGTTACCTACGAGCAGTACTTC; CDR3aa: CASSPGLAVTYEQYF; len: 15; v_gene: TRBV27; d_gene: TRBD2; j_gene: TRBJ2-7; abundance: -
CDR3nt: TGTGCCAGCAGCGTCTGGGAGGGCGGGGAGCTGTTTTTT; CDR3aa: CASSVWEGGELFF; len: 13; v_gene: TRBV9; d_gene: TRBD2; j_gene: TRBJ2-2; abundance: -
CDR3nt: TGTGCCAGCAGCCCCGAGGGGGACAGGGGAGGCTACACCTTC; CDR3aa: CASSPEGDRGGYTF; len: 14; v_gene: TRBV7-2; d_gene: TRBD1; j_gene: TRBJ1-2; abundance: -
CDR3nt: TGTGCCAGCAGTTTATTCCCAGCCCTGGAGGGAAACACCATATATTTT; CDR3aa: CASSLFPALEGNTIYF; len: 16; v_gene: TRBV28; d_gene: -; j_gene: TRBJ1-3; abundance: medium-sized
CDR3nt: TGTGCCAGTCATTCCCTGCAGGGGGACCACACTGAAGCTTTCTTT; CDR3aa: CASHSLQGDHTEAFF; len: 15; v_gene: TRBV19; d_gene: TRBD1; j_gene: TRBJ1-1; abundance: -
CDR3nt: TGTGCCAGCAGCTTGACTAGCGGGGACTCCTACGAGCAGTACTTC; CDR3aa: CASSLTSGDSYEQYF; len: 15; v_gene: TRBV7-8; d_gene: TRBD2; j_gene: TRBJ2-7; abundance: -
CDR3nt: TGTGCCAGCAGCCTTTGGAACACTGAAGCTTTCTTT; CDR3aa: CASSLWNTEAFF; len: 12; v_gene: TRBV7-2; d_gene: -; j_gene: TRBJ1-1; abundance: -
CDR3nt: TGTGCCAGCAGCTCCACAGGATCCAATAAGCCCCAGCATTTT; CDR3aa: CASSSTGSNKPQHF; len: 14; v_gene: TRBV7-9; d_gene: -; j_gene: TRBJ1-5; abundance: -
CDR3nt: TGTGCCAGCAGTTACTCTTATTCCCAGACTGGAAACACCATATATTTT; CDR3aa: CASSYSYSQTGNTIYF; len: 16; v_gene: TRBV6-5; d_gene: -; j_gene: TRBJ1-3; abundance: -
CDR3nt: TGTGCCTGGAGTGTAGGAATTACTGACTATAAGAACACTGAAGCTTTCTTT; CDR3aa: CAWSVGITDYKNTEAFF; len: 17; v_gene: TRBV30; d_gene: -; j_gene: TRBJ1-1; abundance: -
CDR3nt: TGTGCCAGCTCACCGCGGGAAGAATTGAACACTGAAGCTTTCTTT; CDR3aa: CASSPREELNTEAFF; len: 15; v_gene: TRBV18; d_gene: -; j_gene: TRBJ1-1; abundance: -
CDR3nt: TGTGCCAGCAGCCCCCCCGCCTACGAGCAGTACTTC; CDR3aa: CASSPPAYEQYF; len: 12; v_gene: TRBV28; d_gene: -; j_gene: TRBJ2-7; abundance: -
CDR3nt: TGCGCCAGCAGCCCATTACAGGGTAAAGCTTTCTTT; CDR3aa: CASSPLQGKAFF; len: 12; v_gene: TRBV4-3; d_gene: -; j_gene: TRBJ1-1; abundance: -
CDR3nt: TGTGCCAGCAGTGACCGGGCCGGGGGCACAGATACGCAGTATTTT; CDR3aa: CASSDRAGGTDTQYF; len: 15; v_gene: TRBV6-4; d_gene: -; j_gene: TRBJ2-3; abundance: -
CDR3nt: TGTGCCAGCAGCTTAATGGGACTAGCGGGGACGGGGGGTGAGCAGTTCTTC; CDR3aa: CASSLMGLAGTGGEQFF; len: 17; v_gene: TRBV7-3; d_gene: TRBD2; j_gene: TRBJ2-1; abundance: -
CDR3nt: TGTGCCAGTAGTATGCCGGTCAGACTTAATCAGCCCCAGCATTTT; CDR3aa: CASSMPVRLNQPQHF; len: 15; v_gene: TRBV19; d_gene: -; j_gene: TRBJ1-5; abundance: -
CDR3nt: TGCGCCAGCAGCCAAGATATCTCGGCGGCCGCCTACAATGAGCAGTTCTTC; CDR3aa: CASSQDISAAAYNEQFF; len: 17; v_gene: TRBV4-3; d_gene: -; j_gene: TRBJ2-1; abundance: -
CDR3nt: TGTGCCAGCTCACCTCGACAGAGCTCTGGGGCCAACGTCCTGACTTTC; CDR3aa: CASSPRQSSGANVLTF; len: 16; v_gene: TRBV18; d_gene: -; j_gene: TRBJ2-6; abundance: -
CDR3nt: TGTGCCAGCAGCCTCCGCGCGGGGGGCTACACAGATACGCAGTATTTT; CDR3aa: CASSLRAGGYTDTQYF; len: 16; v_gene: TRBV7-2; d_gene: TRBD2; j_gene: TRBJ2-3; abundance: -
CDR3nt: TGTGCCAGCAGGCTGAGCTCTGGAAACACCATATATTTT; CDR3aa: CASRLSSGNTIYF; len: 13; v_gene: TRBV6-5; d_gene: -; j_gene: TRBJ1-3; abundance: -
CDR3nt: TGCGCCAGCAGCCTGGAGGACAGGCCCTCCTACGAGCAGTACTTC; CDR3aa: CASSLEDRPSYEQYF; len: 15; v_gene: TRBV5-1; d_gene: TRBD1; j_gene: TRBJ2-7; abundance: -
CDR3nt: TGTGCCAGCAGCTTATCTAGCATCGGGGAGCTGTTTTTT; CDR3aa: CASSLSSIGELFF; len: 13; v_gene: TRBV11-2; d_gene: -; j_gene: TRBJ2-2; abundance: -
CDR3nt: TGTGCCAGCTCACGGGGGGGCGGAACAAGCTATGGCTACACCTTC; CDR3aa: CASSRGGGTSYGYTF; len: 15; v_gene: TRBV18; d_gene: -; j_gene: TRBJ1-2; abundance: -
CDR3nt: TGTGCCAGCAGTGAGACTGGCTATGGCTACACCTTC; CDR3aa: CASSETGYGYTF; len: 12; v_gene: TRBV25-1; d_gene: -; j_gene: TRBJ1-2; abundance: -
CDR3nt: TGTGCCTCGATCGGGGTGGGCTACGAGCAGTACTTC; CDR3aa: CASIGVGYEQYF; len: 12; v_gene: TRBV30; d_gene: -; j_gene: TRBJ2-7; abundance: -
CDR3nt: TGCGCCAGCAGCTTGGGACAGGGGACCACCTACGAGCAGTACTTC; CDR3aa: CASSLGQGTTYEQYF; len: 15; v_gene: TRBV5-1; d_gene: TRBD1; j_gene: TRBJ2-7; abundance: -
CDR3nt: TGCGCCAGCAGCCTTGCTTCCCAGGGGGCCTACGAGCAGTACTTC; CDR3aa: CASSLASQGAYEQYF; len: 15; v_gene: TRBV5-1; d_gene: TRBD1; j_gene: TRBJ2-7; abundance: -
CDR3nt: TGTGCCAGCAGCTACGGACAGCTGAACACTGAAGCTTTCTTT; CDR3aa: CASSYGQLNTEAFF; len: 14; v_gene: TRBV5-8; d_gene: -; j_gene: TRBJ1-1; abundance: -
CDR3nt: TGTGCCAGCTCACGCCAGGGGTTCCCTGGGGCCAACGTCCTGACTTTC; CDR3aa: CASSRQGFPGANVLTF; len: 16; v_gene: TRBV18; d_gene: -; j_gene: TRBJ2-6; abundance: -
CDR3nt: TGCGCCAGCAGCCAAGGGCTCCAGGGGTACGGAAACACCATATATTTT; CDR3aa: CASSQGLQGYGNTIYF; len: 16; v_gene: TRBV4-1; d_gene: -; j_gene: TRBJ1-3; abundance: -
CDR3nt: TGTGCCAGCAGTCCATATAGCCAGGGTCTCTCCATGAACACTGAAGCTTTCTTT; CDR3aa: CASSPYSQGLSMNTEAFF; len: 18; v_gene: TRBV28; d_gene: -; j_gene: TRBJ1-1; abundance: -
CDR3nt: TGTGCCTGGAGTTCCCAGGGGGTTGAAGCTTTCTTT; CDR3aa: CAWSSQGVEAFF; len: 12; v_gene: TRBV30; d_gene: TRBD1; j_gene: TRBJ1-1; abundance: -
CDR3nt: TGTGCCAGCAGTCCAACCCTCTTTAGCCCCTACGAGCAGTACTTC; CDR3aa: CASSPTLFSPYEQYF; len: 15; v_gene: TRBV28; d_gene: -; j_gene: TRBJ2-7; abundance: -
CDR3nt: TGCGCCAGCAGCACAACGGGAGCTGACTACGAGCAGTCCTTC; CDR3aa: CASSTTGADYEQSF; len: 14; v_gene: TRBV5-1; d_gene: -; j_gene: TRBJ2-7; abundance: -
CDR3nt: TGCAGCGTTTCGGGAAGGAGGAACACTGAAGCTTTCTTT; CDR3aa: CSVSGRRNTEAFF; len: 13; v_gene: TRBV29-1; d_gene: -; j_gene: TRBJ1-1; abundance: -
CDR3nt: TGTGCCAGCAGCTCAGGGGTTAGAGCGGGGTCCTACAATGAGCAGTTCTTC; CDR3aa: CASSSGVRAGSYNEQFF; len: 17; v_gene: TRBV7-6; d_gene: -; j_gene: TRBJ2-1; abundance: -
CDR3nt: TGTGCCAGCAGCCGCGGACAGCCAAATTCACCCCTCCACTTT; CDR3aa: CASSRGQPNSPLHF; len: 14; v_gene: TRBV7-2; d_gene: -; j_gene: TRBJ1-6; abundance: -
CDR3nt: TGCAGCGTTGAATACGGGGGCACAGATACGCAGTATTTT; CDR3aa: CSVEYGGTDTQYF; len: 13; v_gene: TRBV29-1; d_gene: -; j_gene: TRBJ2-3; abundance: -
CDR3nt: TGTGCCAGCGAGGGACAGGGGATCTATGGCTACACCTTC; CDR3aa: CASEGQGIYGYTF; len: 13; v_gene: TRBV2; d_gene: TRBD1; j_gene: TRBJ1-2; abundance: -
CDR3nt: TGTGCCAGCAGCTTGGACGGGACACGGTTAAACACCGGGGAGCTGTTTTTT; CDR3aa: CASSLDGTRLNTGELFF; len: 17; v_gene: TRBV5-4; d_gene: -; j_gene: TRBJ2-2; abundance: -
CDR3nt: TGCGCCAGCAGCTTGGCAGGGGAGACCCAGTACTTC; CDR3aa: CASSLAGETQYF; len: 12; v_gene: TRBV5-1; d_gene: -; j_gene: TRBJ2-5; abundance: -
CDR3nt: TGTGCCAGCAGCAAACAGGGGACCGCCCCGGGCTACACCTTC; CDR3aa: CASSKQGTAPGYTF; len: 14; v_gene: TRBV5-8; d_gene: TRBD1; j_gene: TRBJ1-2; abundance: -
CDR3nt: TGTGCCAGCAGTTTTACAGGGGCCGCGGGTGAAGCTTTCTTT; CDR3aa: CASSFTGAAGEAFF; len: 14; v_gene: TRBV28; d_gene: TRBD1; j_gene: TRBJ1-1; abundance: -
CDR3nt: TGTGCCAGCAGTTTGATCAGCTCCTACAATGAGCAGTTCTTC; CDR3aa: CASSLISSYNEQFF; len: 14; v_gene: TRBV28; d_gene: -; j_gene: TRBJ2-1; abundance: -
CDR3nt: TGTGCCAGTAGTTCAAAGGGGGCCGGTGAAGCTTTCTTT; CDR3aa: CASSSKGAGEAFF; len: 13; v_gene: TRBV19; d_gene: TRBD1; j_gene: TRBJ1-1; abundance: -
CDR3nt: TGTGCCAGTAGTATAGAGGCTAGCGGAGACAATGAGCAGTTCTTC; CDR3aa: CASSIEASGDNEQFF; len: 15; v_gene: TRBV19; d_gene: TRBD2; j_gene: TRBJ2-1; abundance: -
CDR3nt: TGCGCCAGCAGCCAAGATGAGACAGCCTTAGACAATGAGCAGTTCTTC; CDR3aa: CASSQDETALDNEQFF; len: 16; v_gene: TRBV4-1; d_gene: -; j_gene: TRBJ2-1; abundance: -
CDR3nt: TGTGCCAGCAGTCCGGGGACAGGGACATCACCCCTCCACTTT; CDR3aa: CASSPGTGTSPLHF; len: 14; v_gene: TRBV2; d_gene: TRBD1; j_gene: TRBJ1-6; abundance: -
CDR3nt: TGTGCCAGCCGTATTAGGGGTCTTGAACCATACGAGCAGTACTTC; CDR3aa: CASRIRGLEPYEQYF; len: 15; v_gene: TRBV6-5; d_gene: -; j_gene: TRBJ2-7; abundance: -
CDR3nt: TGTGCCAGCAGTAGGGACTCTAGCACAGATACGCAGTATTTT; CDR3aa: CASSRDSSTDTQYF; len: 14; v_gene: TRBV27; d_gene: -; j_gene: TRBJ2-3; abundance: -
CDR3nt: TGTGCCAGCAGTTACAATGAAGGGGGTGGGGATGGCTACACCTTC; CDR3aa: CASSYNEGGGDGYTF; len: 15; v_gene: TRBV6-5; d_gene: -; j_gene: TRBJ1-2; abundance: -
CDR3nt: TGCGCCAGCAGCTTAGTGGGCGGAGGGAACACAGATACGCAGTATTTT; CDR3aa: CASSLVGGGNTDTQYF; len: 16; v_gene: TRBV5-1; d_gene: -; j_gene: TRBJ2-3; abundance: -
CDR3nt: TGTGCCAGCAGCCAAGGACTAGGCGGAGAAGAGACCCAGTACTTC; CDR3aa: CASSQGLGGEETQYF; len: 15; v_gene: TRBV4-2; d_gene: -; j_gene: TRBJ2-5; abundance: -
CDR3nt: TGTGCCAGCAGTGACTCAAGGCAGGGGGCTTCCGTGCAGTATTTT; CDR3aa: CASSDSRQGASVQYF; len: 15; v_gene: TRBV6-4; d_gene: TRBD1; j_gene: TRBJ2-3; abundance: -